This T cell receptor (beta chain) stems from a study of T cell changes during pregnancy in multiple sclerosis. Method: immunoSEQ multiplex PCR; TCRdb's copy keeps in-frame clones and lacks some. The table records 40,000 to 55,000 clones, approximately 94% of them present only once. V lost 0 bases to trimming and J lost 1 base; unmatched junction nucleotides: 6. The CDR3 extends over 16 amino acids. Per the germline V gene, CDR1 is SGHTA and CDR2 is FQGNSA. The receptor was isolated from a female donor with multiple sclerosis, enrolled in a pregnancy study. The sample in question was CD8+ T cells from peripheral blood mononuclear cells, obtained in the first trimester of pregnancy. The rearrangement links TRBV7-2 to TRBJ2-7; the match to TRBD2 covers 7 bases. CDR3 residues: CASSLAGGPNSYEQYF. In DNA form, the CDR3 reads TGTGCCAGCAGCTTAGCGGGAGGGCCCAATTCCTACGAGCAGTACTTC.